Listed here are 17 T cell receptor beta chains from one sample, sequenced in a study of blood T cell repertoires in COVID-19. Assay used: immunoSEQ multiplex PCR; TCRdb lists only in-frame clones, some missing. The sample lists 200,000 to 250,000 clones, roughly 82% occurring once. Specimen: PBMCs or T cells enriched from blood (not recorded which). Receptor source: a woman aged 50 to 60 who had recovered from COVID-19.

The rearrangement uses TRBV5-1 and TRBJ2-5; 7 nucleotides match TRBD1. The ends lost 4 bases at V and 5 bases at J; junction bases unmatched: 11. The CDR3 length is 15 residues. Germline V CDR1 and CDR2: SGHRS, YFSETQ. CDR3 sequence reads: CASSTLQGNRETQYF. The CDR3 nucleotides are TGCGCCAGCAGCACCCTACAGGGGAATCGGGAGACCCAGTACTTC.

Of note for this clone: The sample carries other DNA sequences with the same CDR3. The genes are TRBV7-3 and TRBJ1-1; D unresolved. V was clipped by 2 bases and J by 1 base, with 5 bases between them. From germline, CDR1 is SGHTA and CDR2 FQGTGA. CDR3 size: 13 residues. The CDR3 bases are TGTGCCAGCAGCTTATCCCAGAACACTGAAGCTTTCTTT. The encoded protein is CASSLSQNTEAFF.

In DNA form, the CDR3 reads TGTGCCAGCAGTCGTACAGGGGGACAAGAGACCCAGTACTTC. Amino acid sequence: CASSRTGGQETQYF. The V gene is TRBV11-3, the J gene TRBJ2-5, with TRBD1 identical over 8 bases. The CDR3 sequence is 14 residues long. The germline V gene has CDR1 SGHNT and CDR2 YENEEA. The ends lost 6 bases at V and 2 bases at J; junction bases unmatched: 5.

The chain has TRBV11-2 and TRBJ2-1; 13 positions match TRBD2. V lost 5 bases, J lost 7 bases, and 8 bases stayed unmatched. The CDR3 covers 16 residues. Germline-derived CDR1 and CDR2 are SGHAT and FQNNGV. The CDR3 loop is CASSPKLAGGRNEQFF. The DNA of the CDR3 is TGTGCCAGCAGCCCAAAACTAGCGGGAGGGCGGAATGAGCAGTTCTTC.

The genes are TRBV12-3 or TRBV12-4 and TRBJ2-5; D gene ambiguous. This CDR3 region has 13 residues. V lost 3 bases, J lost 2 bases, and 7 bases lay in between. For the CDR3, the DNA is TGTGCCAGCAGTTTGCAGTTACAAGAGACCCAGTACTTC. Translated: CASSLQLQETQYF.

J is TRBJ1-2 and V is TRBV5-4; perhaps TRBD1 as D (6 bases). The CDR3 runs 14 residues. The ends were cut back, 2 bases at V and 3 bases at J, with 11 bases in the middle. Germline lookup yields CDR1 SGHNT and CDR2 YYREEE (reference sequence). This CDR3 is CASSLTGGHYGYTF. CDR3 DNA: TGTGCCAGCAGCTTAACGGGGGGCCACTATGGCTACACCTTC.

The chain is built from TRBV5-6 and TRBJ2-1, with TRBD2 matching over 8 bases. The length of the CDR3 is 13 residues. Germline V gives CDR1 SGHDT, CDR2 YYEEEE. V lost 9 bases to trimming and J lost 9 bases; unmatched junction nucleotides: 11. CDR3 DNA sequence: TGTGCCACCCGGAGCGGGAGATTTGGTGAGCAGTTCTTC. This sequence encodes CATRSGRFGEQFF.

The V and J genes are TRBV27 and TRBJ2-1, with a weak D call TRBD1 (6 bases). Trimming took off 1 base at V and 3 bases at J, with 7 bases between the two ends. The CDR3 is made up of 14 amino acids. The germline V gene has CDR1 MNHEY and CDR2 SMNVEV (reference sequence). CDR3 DNA: TGTGCCAGCAGTTTATTGGACAGCTACAATGAGCAGTTCTTC. This codes for CASSLLDSYNEQFF.

A single count supports this clone. J is TRBJ2-1 and V is TRBV11-2; D is possibly TRBD2 (6 bases). Germline CDR1 and CDR2: SGHAT and FQNNGV. V was pared by 1 base and J by 4 bases, with 11 bases between. This CDR3 spans 15 amino acids. Here the CDR3 DNA reads TGTGCCAGCAGCTTAGCTAGTCGGGGGTACAATGAGCAGTTCTTC. It encodes CASSLASRGYNEQFF.

DNA for the CDR3: TGTGCCAGCAGTCCGCCGGGAGGGAGGACTGGAAACACCATATATTTT. Its protein product is CASSPPGGRTGNTIYF. This chain uses TRBV28 with TRBJ1-3; the D is unclear. Trimming pared 5 bases from V and 2 bases from J, leaving 16 bases between. The CDR3 has 16 amino acids. In germline, CDR1 is MDHEN, CDR2 SYDVKM.

The chain has TRBV2 and TRBJ1-1, with a tentative D call TRBD1 (5 bases). The germline V and J ends were trimmed by 7 bases and 5 bases, with 17 bases remaining between them. Germline V gene sequence: CDR1 SNHLY, CDR2 FYNNEI. The CDR3 sequence is 14 residues long. CDR3 coding DNA: TGTGCCAGCACCCTAAGTGGGGGGGGTACTGAAGCTTTCTTT. It encodes CASTLSGGGTEAFF.

The chain combines TRBV7-2 with TRBJ2-1; maybe TRBD2 (5 bases). The V gene lost 1 base and the J gene lost 2 bases, with 12 bases spanning the gap. The CDR3 spans 16 residues. Germline loops: CDR1 SGHTA, CDR2 FQGNSA. The CDR3 region has the DNA TGTGCCAGCAGCTTAGTGAGTGAGGGCCCCTACAATGAGCAGTTCTTC. Its protein is CASSLVSEGPYNEQFF.

The chain is built from TRBV28 and TRBJ2-5, with TRBD2 matching over 10 bases. Losses at the gene ends were 6 bases for V and 3 bases for J; bases not matched to a gene: 1. This CDR3 contains 13 residues. The germline V gene has CDR1 MDHEN and CDR2 SYDVKM. The CDR3, as DNA: TGTGCCAGCAGGCTAGCGGGGGAAGAGACCCAGTACTTC. Translating it yields CASRLAGEETQYF. Full variable domain (rest looked up from reference TRBV28 and TRBJ2-5): DVKVTQSSRYLVKRTGEKVFLECVQDMDHENMFWYRQDPGLGLRLIYFSYDVKMKEKGDIPEGYSVSREKKERFSLILESASTNQTSMYLCASRLAGEETQYFGPGTRLLVL.

Only one count was recorded for this clone. This chain links TRBV5-6 with TRBJ2-5, with D unclear. The germline V gene has CDR1 SGHDT and CDR2 YYEEEE. This CDR3 contains 14 residues. Trimming removed 4 bases from V and 2 bases from J, with 12 bases in between. CDR3 DNA: TGTGCCAGCAGCACGGGTCTACGGCAAGAGACCCAGTACTTC. This translates into CASSTGLRQETQYF.

The chain couples TRBV4-1 to TRBJ1-1; D is unresolved. The CDR3 totals 14 residues. Germline-derived CDR1 and CDR2 are MGHRA and YSYEKL. V lost 2 bases, J lost 5 bases, and 12 bases lay in between. CDR3 sequence: CASSQLTGGTEAFF. Written as DNA, the CDR3 is TGCGCCAGCAGCCAACTAACCGGAGGGACTGAAGCTTTCTTT.

The chain carries TRBV5-1 and TRBJ1-2; D is unclear. The CDR3 consists of 13 residues. Germline CDR1 SGHRS, CDR2 YFSETQ. Trimming took 0 bases from V and 6 from J, leaving 9 bases between them. The CDR3 DNA is TGCGCCAGCAGCTTGGACGGGTCCAATGGCTACACCTTC. It encodes CASSLDGSNGYTF.

The rearrangement links TRBV7-9 to TRBJ1-3, with D maybe TRBD1 (6 bases). CDR1 SEHNR and CDR2 FQNEAQ come from the germline V gene (reference sequence). The CDR3 consists of 17 residues. V lost 6 bases and J 0 bases, leaving 18 bases between the germline ends. The CDR3 nucleotides read TGTGCCAGCAGGACACAGGGAGTCGGCACCTCTGGAAACACCATATATTTT. It codes for CASRTQGVGTSGNTIYF.